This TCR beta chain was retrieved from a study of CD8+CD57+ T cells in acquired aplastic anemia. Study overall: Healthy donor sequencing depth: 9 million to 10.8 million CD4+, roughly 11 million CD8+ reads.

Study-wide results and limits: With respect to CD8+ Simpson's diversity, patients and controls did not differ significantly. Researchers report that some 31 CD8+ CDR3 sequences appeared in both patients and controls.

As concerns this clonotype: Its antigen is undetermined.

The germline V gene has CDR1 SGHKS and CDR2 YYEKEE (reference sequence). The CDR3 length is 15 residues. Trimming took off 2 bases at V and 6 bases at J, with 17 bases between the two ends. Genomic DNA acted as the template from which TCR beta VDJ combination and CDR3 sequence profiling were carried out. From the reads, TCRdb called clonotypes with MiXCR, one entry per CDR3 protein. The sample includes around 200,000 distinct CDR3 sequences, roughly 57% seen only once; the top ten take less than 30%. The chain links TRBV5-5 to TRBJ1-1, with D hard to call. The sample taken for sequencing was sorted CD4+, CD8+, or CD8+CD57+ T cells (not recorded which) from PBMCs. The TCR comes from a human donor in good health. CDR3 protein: CASSLRLAGIAEAFF. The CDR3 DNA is TGTGCCAGCAGCTTAAGACTAGCGGGGATCGCTGAAGCTTTCTTT.